Listed below are T cell receptor beta chains from one sample, sequenced in a study of early T cells in non-severe SARS-CoV-2 infection. TCRdb analysed the 5' RACE reads with MiXCR anew, one entry per CDR3 protein. This table holds roughly 80,000 distinct CDR3 sequences, roughly 10% found once. The sample consisted of whole blood, taken at baseline. Receptor source: an adult who was a healthcare worker with PCR-confirmed SARS-CoV-2 infection or an uninfected control (not recorded which). Both conserved end residues are part of each CDR3. Fields, in order: clone size, V gene, D gene, J gene, CDR3 DNA, CDR3 protein. D genes are given only for firm matches. Size is stated for part of the rows, as once, few or many counts, or as a class when the clone is expanded.

>-|TRBV18|TRBD1|TRBJ1-2
TGTGCCAGCTCACCAGACAGGGGGGACTATGGCTACACCTTC
CASSPDRGDYGYTF
>-|TRBV29-1|-|TRBJ2-1
TGCAGCGTGAACAGGTACAATGAGCAGTTCTTC
CSVNRYNEQFF
>many|TRBV3-1|-|TRBJ1-4
TGTGCCAGCAGCCCCTCCTGGACCGGGCAAGGAAAACTGTTTTTT
CASSPSWTGQGKLFF
>many|TRBV7-2|TRBD1|TRBJ2-7
TGTGCCAGCAGCTTAGGGACAGGGACCTCCTACGAGCAGTACTTC
CASSLGTGTSYEQYF
>many|TRBV9|TRBD1|TRBJ2-7
TGTGCCAGCAGCAGAACGGGGACAGGCTCTCGGGAGCAGTACTTC
CASSRTGTGSREQYF
>few|TRBV6-1|-|TRBJ1-5
TGTGCCAGCAAAGCAGGGGCGGTGTCGAATCAGCCCCAGCATTTT
CASKAGAVSNQPQHF
>-|TRBV28|-|TRBJ2-3
TGTGCCAGCAACTCACTGAATACGCAGTATTTT
CASNSLNTQYF
>once|TRBV5-1|-|TRBJ2-2
TGCGCCAGCAGTCCACCCGACAGGCGGAACACCGGGGAGCTGTTTTTT
CASSPPDRRNTGELFF
>many|TRBV3-1|TRBD1|TRBJ2-7
TGTGCCAGCAGCCAGTTCCCCGGGACAGGGCACTACGAGCAGTACTTC
CASSQFPGTGHYEQYF
>many|TRBV12-3/TRBV12-4|-|TRBJ2-7
TGTGCCAGCAGTTTACTGGGTTCCGAGCAGTACTTC
CASSLLGSEQYF
>few|TRBV4-2|-|TRBJ2-2
TGTGCCAGCAGCCAAGGAGGGCGGAGGGGCACCGGGGAGCTGTTTTTT
CASSQGGRRGTGELFF
>few|TRBV10-3|TRBD2|TRBJ2-7
TGTGCCATCAGTGAAGATAGGGCGGGGGGGCCCTACGAGCAGTACTTC
CAISEDRAGGPYEQYF
>-|TRBV12-3/TRBV12-4|-|TRBJ1-5
TGTGCCAGCAGGCTCGGGGTTGCCAATCAGCCCCAGCATTTT
CASRLGVANQPQHF
>-|TRBV7-2|-|TRBJ2-2
TGTGCCAGCAGCTTATCGTCGGGGGCCGGGGAGCTGTTTTTT
CASSLSSGAGELFF
>many|TRBV28|-|TRBJ2-2
TGTGCCAGCAGTCCCCCTCGGGGGGCGGCGAACACCGGGGAGCTGTTTTTT
CASSPPRGAANTGELFF
>few|TRBV19|TRBD2|TRBJ2-2
TGTGCCAGTAGTATCCGGTGGAGCGGGGGCACCGGGGAGCTGTTTTTT
CASSIRWSGGTGELFF
>few|TRBV5-4|-|TRBJ1-1
TGTGCCAGCAGCCAAACGCGCATGATGGGGCCTGAAGCTTTCTTT
CASSQTRMMGPEAFF
>many|TRBV7-2|TRBD1|TRBJ2-2
TGTGCCAGCAGACCTGACAGGGCCACCGGGGAGCTGTTTTTT
CASRPDRATGELFF
>many|TRBV29-1|-|TRBJ1-1
TGCAGCGCCCCCCTTAACGCGAACACTGAAGCTTTCTTT
CSAPLNANTEAFF
>-|TRBV7-2|-|TRBJ2-3
TGTGCCAGCAGCTTAAACTTTGGGCAGGGGTCAGATACGCAGTATTTT
CASSLNFGQGSDTQYF
>-|TRBV6-2/TRBV6-3|TRBD1|TRBJ1-2
TGTGCCAGCAGTTATGACAGGGATAATCACTATGGCTACACCTTC
CASSYDRDNHYGYTF
>few|TRBV29-1|-|TRBJ2-1
TGCAGCGTTGAAGGTCAGGGAAGTTTCGATGAGCAGTTCTTC
CSVEGQGSFDEQFF